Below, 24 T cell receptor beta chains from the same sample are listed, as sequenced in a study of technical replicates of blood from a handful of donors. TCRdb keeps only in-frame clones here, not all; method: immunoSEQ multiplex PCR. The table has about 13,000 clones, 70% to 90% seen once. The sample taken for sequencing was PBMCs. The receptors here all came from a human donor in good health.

Here the CDR3 DNA reads TGTGCCATCAGTGAGTCGTCTAGCGGGCACACCGGGGAGCTGTTTTTT. Translated, it gives CAISESSSGHTGELFF. The rearrangement links TRBV10-3 to TRBJ2-2; 8 bases align to TRBD2. The length of the CDR3 is 16 residues. Germline V gene lookup returns CDR1 ENHRY and CDR2 SYGVKD. The J segment lost 3 bases and the V segment lost 0 bases, leaving 3 bases of the junction unmatched.

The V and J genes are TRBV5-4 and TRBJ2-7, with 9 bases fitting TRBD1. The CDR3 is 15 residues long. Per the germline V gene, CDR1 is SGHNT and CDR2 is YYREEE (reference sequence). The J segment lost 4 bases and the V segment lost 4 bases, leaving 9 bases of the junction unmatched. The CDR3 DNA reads TGTGCCAGCAGCCCCCCGGGACAGGGAGTGTACGAGCAGTACTTC. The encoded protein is CASSPPGQGVYEQYF.

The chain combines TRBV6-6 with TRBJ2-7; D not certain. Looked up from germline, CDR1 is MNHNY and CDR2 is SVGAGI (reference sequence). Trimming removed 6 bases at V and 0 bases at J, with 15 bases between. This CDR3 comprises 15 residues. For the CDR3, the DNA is TGTGCCAGCAGGCCCTCCATTCCCGGCTCCTACGAGCAGTACTTC. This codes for CASRPSIPGSYEQYF.

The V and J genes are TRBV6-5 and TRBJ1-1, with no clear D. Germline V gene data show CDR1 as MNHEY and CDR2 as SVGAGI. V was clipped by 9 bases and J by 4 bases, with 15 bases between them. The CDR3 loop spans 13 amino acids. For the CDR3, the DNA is TGTGCCAGTGGCCCCGCTTGGAGCACTGAAGCTTTCTTT. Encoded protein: CASGPAWSTEAFF.

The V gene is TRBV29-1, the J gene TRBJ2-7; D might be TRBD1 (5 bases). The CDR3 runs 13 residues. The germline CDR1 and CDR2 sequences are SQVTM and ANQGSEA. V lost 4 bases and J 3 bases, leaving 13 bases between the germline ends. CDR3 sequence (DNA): TGCAGCGTTGCAGGCCTAGGGGACTACGAGCAGTACTTC. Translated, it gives CSVAGLGDYEQYF.

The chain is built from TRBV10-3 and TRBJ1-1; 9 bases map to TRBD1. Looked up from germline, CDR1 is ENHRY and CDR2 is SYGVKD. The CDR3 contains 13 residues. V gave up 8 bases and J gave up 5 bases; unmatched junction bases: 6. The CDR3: CAISDRGETEAFF. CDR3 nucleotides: TGTGCCATCTCGGACAGGGGAGAAACTGAAGCTTTCTTT.

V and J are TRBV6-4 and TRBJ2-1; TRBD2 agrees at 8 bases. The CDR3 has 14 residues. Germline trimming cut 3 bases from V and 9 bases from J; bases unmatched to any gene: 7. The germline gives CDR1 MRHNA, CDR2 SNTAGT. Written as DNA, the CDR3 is TGTGCCAGCAGTGAGGGGACTAGGCTTGGTGAGCAGTTCTTC. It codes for CASSEGTRLGEQFF.

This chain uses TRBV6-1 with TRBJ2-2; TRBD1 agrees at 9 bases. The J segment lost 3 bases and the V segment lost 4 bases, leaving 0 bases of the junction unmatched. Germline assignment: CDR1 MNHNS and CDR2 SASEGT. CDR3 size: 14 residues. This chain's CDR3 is CASSGQGDTGELFF. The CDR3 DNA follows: TGTGCCAGCAGTGGACAGGGGGACACCGGGGAGCTGTTTTTT.

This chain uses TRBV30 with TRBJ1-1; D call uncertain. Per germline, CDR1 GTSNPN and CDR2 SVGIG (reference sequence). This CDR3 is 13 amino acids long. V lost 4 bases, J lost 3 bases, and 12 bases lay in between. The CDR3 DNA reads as TGTGCCTGGAACCCCGGGTTGGACACTGAAGCTTTCTTT. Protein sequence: CAWNPGLDTEAFF.

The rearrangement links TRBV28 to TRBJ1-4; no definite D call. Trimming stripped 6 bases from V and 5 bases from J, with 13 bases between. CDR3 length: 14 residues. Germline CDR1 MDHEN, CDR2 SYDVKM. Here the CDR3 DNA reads TGTGCCAGCAGCACACCCACCGGGAATGAAAAACTGTTTTTT. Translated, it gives CASSTPTGNEKLFF.

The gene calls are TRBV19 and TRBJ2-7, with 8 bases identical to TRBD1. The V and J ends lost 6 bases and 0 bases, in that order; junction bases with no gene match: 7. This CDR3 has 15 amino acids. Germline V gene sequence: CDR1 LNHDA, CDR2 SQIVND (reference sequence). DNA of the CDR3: TGTGCCAGTAGGCCCCCAGGGGGCGGCTCCTACGAGCAGTACTTC. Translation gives CASRPPGGGSYEQYF.

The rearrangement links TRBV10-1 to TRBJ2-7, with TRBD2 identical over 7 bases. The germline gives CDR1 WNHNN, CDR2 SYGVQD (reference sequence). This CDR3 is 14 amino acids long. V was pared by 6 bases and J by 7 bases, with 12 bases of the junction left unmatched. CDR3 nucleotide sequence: TGCGCCAGCAGACACTCAGCGGGAAGAGGGGAGCAGTACTTC. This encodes CASRHSAGRGEQYF.

DNA of the CDR3: TGTGCCAGCAGCTTAGCTGGGACTGGGAATGAGCAGTTCTTC. Amino acid sequence: CASSLAGTGNEQFF. The chain couples TRBV7-9 to TRBJ2-1, with D possibly being TRBD2 (6 bases). The V gene's germline CDR1 is SEHNR and CDR2 FQNEAQ (reference sequence). The V gene lost 0 bases and the J gene lost 7 bases, with 10 bases spanning the gap. CDR3 size: 14 residues.

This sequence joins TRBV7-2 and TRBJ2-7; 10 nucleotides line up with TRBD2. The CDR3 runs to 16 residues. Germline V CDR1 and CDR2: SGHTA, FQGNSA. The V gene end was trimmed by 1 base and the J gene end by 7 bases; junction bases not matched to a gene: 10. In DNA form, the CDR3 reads TGTGCCAGCAGCTTAGTCGGGCTAGCGGGAGTCGAAGAGCAGTACTTC. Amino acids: CASSLVGLAGVEEQYF.

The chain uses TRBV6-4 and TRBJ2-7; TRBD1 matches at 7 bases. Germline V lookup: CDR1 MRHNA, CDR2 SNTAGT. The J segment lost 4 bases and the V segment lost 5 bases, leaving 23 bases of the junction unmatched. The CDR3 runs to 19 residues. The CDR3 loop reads CASSLGQVNQNMPHYEQYF. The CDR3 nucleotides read TGTGCCAGCAGTCTTGGACAGGTCAACCAGAATATGCCTCATTACGAGCAGTACTTC.

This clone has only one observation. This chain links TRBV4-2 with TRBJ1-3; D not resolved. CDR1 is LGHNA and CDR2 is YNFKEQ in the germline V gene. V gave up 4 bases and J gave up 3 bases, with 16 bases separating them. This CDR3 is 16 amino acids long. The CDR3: CASSRQEGQSGNTIYF. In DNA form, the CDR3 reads TGTGCCAGCAGCCGCCAAGAGGGCCAGAGTGGAAACACCATATATTTT.

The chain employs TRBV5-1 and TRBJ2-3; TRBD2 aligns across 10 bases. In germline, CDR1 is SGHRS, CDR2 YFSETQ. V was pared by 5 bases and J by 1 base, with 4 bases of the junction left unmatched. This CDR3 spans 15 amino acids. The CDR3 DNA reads TGCGCCAGCAGTACAGGACTAGCGGGCACAGATACGCAGTATTTT. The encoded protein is CASSTGLAGTDTQYF.

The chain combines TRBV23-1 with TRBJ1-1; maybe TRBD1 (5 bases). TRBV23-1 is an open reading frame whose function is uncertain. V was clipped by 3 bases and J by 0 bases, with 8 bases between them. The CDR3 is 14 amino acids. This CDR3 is CASSHGTVNTEAFF. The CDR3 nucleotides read TGCGCCAGCAGTCACGGGACTGTGAACACTGAAGCTTTCTTT.

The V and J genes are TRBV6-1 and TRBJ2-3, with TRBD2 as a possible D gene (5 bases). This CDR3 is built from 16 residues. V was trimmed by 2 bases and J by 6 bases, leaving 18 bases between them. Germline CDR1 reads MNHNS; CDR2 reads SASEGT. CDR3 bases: TGTGCCAGCAGTGAATGGCTAGCTGACCGTGATGATACGCAGTATTTT. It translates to CASSEWLADRDDTQYF.

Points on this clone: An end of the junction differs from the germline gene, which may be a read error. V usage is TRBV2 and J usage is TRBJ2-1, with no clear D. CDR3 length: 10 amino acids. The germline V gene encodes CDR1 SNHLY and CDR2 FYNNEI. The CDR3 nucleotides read TGTGCCAGCAGCGAATACGAACTACTCTTC. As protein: CASSEYELLF.

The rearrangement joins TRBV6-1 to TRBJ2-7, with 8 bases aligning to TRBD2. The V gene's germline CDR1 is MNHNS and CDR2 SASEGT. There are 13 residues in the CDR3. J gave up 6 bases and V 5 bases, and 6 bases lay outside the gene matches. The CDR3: CASSLGLDSEQYF. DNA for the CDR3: TGTGCCAGCAGTTTGGGACTAGACAGCGAGCAGTACTTC.

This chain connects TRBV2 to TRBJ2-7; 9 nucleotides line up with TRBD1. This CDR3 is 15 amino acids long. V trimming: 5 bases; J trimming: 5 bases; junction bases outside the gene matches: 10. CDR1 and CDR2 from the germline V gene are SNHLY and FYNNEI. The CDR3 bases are TGTGCCAGCAGTTTAAGGGGACAGGGTATGGACGAGCAGTACTTC. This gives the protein CASSLRGQGMDEQYF.

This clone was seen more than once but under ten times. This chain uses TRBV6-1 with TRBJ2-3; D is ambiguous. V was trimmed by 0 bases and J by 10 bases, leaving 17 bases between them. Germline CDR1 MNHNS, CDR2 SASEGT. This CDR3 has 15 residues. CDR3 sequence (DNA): TGTGCCAGCAGTGAAGCTGACGCCTCTTCAGAGGCGCAGTATTTT. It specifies CASSEADASSEAQYF.

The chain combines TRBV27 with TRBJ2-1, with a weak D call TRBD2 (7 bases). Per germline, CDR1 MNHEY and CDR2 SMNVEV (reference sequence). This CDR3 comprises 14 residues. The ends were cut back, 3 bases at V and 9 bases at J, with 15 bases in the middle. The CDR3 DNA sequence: TGTGCCAGCAGTTTGGGGTGGGGGGGCATTGAGCAGTTCTTC. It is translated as CASSLGWGGIEQFF.